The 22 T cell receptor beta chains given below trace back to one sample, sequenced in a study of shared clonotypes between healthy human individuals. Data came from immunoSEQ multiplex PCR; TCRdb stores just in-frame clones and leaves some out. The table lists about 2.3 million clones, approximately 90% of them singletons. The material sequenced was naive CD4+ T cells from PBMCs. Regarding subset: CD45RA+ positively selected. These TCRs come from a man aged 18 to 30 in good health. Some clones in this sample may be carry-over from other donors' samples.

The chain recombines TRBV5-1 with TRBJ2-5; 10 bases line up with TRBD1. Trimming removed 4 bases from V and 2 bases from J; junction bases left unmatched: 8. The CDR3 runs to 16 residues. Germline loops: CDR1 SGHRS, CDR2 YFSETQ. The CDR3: CASSPGTGALQETQYF. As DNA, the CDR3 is TGCGCCAGCAGCCCGGGGACAGGGGCACTTCAAGAGACCCAGTACTTC.

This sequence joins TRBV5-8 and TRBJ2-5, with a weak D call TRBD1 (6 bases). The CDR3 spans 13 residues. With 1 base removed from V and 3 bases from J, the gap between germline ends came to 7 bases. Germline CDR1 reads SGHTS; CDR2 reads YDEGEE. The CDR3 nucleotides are TGTGCCAGCAGCTTGACAGGGAAAGAGACCCAGTACTTC. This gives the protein CASSLTGKETQYF.

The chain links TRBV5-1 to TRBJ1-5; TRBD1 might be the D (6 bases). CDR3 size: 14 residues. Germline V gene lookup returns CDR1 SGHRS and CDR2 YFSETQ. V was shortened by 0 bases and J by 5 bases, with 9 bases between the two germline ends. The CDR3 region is CASSLDGTYQPQHF. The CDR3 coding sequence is TGCGCCAGCAGCTTGGACGGGACATATCAGCCCCAGCATTTT.

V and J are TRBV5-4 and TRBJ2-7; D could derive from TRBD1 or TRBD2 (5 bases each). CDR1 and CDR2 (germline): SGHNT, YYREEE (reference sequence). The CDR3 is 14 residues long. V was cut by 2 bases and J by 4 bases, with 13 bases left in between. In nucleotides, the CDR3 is TGTGCCAGCAGCTTTGGCCAGGGCGGGTACGAGCAGTACTTC. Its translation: CASSFGQGGYEQYF.

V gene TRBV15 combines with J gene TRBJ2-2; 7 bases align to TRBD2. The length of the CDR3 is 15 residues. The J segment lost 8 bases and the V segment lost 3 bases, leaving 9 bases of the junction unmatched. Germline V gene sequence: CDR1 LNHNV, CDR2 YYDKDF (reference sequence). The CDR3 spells CATSSLGGVSGELFF. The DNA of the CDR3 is TGTGCCACCAGCAGCCTGGGGGGGGTTTCAGGGGAGCTGTTTTTT.

The CDR3 DNA sequence: TGCAGCATCACAACGCGGAACTCACTTCTCGAGCAGTACTTC. It yields the protein CSITTRNSLLEQYF. The chain employs TRBV29-1 and TRBJ2-7; D ambiguous. The germline V and J ends were trimmed by 8 bases and 6 bases, with 23 bases remaining between them. The CDR3 is 14 residues long. Germline CDR1 SQVTM, CDR2 ANQGSEA.

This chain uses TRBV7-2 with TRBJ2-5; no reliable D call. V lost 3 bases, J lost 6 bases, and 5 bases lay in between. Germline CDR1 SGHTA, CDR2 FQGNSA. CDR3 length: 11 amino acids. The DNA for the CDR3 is TGTGCCAGCAGCTTCACACAGACCCAGTACTTC. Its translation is CASSFTQTQYF.

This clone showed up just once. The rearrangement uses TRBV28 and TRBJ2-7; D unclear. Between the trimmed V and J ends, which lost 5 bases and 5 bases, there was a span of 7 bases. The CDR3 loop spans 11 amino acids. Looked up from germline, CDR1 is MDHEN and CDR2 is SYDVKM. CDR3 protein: CASSPPNEQYF. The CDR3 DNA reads TGTGCCAGCAGTCCCCCCAACGAGCAGTACTTC.

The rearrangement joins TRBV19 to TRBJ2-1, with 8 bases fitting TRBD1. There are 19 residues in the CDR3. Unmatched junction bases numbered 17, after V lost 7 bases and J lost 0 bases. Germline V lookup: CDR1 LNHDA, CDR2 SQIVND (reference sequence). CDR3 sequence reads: CASISRGRLNKSSYNEQFF. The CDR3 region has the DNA TGTGCCAGTATCTCCAGGGGGCGGTTGAACAAGAGCTCCTACAATGAGCAGTTCTTC.

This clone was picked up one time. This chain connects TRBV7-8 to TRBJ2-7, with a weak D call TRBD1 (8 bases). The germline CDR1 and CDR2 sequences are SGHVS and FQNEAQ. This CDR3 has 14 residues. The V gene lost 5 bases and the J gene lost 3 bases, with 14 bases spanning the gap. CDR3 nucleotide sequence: TGTGCCAGCAGCACCTACAGGGGGGGCTACGAGCAGTACTTC. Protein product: CASSTYRGGYEQYF. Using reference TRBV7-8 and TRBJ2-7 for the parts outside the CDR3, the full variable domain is GAGVSQSPRYKVAKRGQDVALRCDPISGHVSLFWYQQALGQGPEFLTYFQNEAQLDKSGLPSDRFFAERPEGSVSTLKIQRTQQEDSAVYLCASSTYRGGYEQYFGPGTRLTVT.

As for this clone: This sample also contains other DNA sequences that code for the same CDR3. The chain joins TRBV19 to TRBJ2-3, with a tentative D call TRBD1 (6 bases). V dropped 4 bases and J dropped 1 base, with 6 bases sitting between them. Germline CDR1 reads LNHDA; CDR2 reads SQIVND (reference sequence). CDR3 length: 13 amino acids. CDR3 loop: CASSRTGTDTQYF. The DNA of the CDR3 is TGTGCCAGTAGTAGGACAGGCACAGATACGCAGTATTTT.

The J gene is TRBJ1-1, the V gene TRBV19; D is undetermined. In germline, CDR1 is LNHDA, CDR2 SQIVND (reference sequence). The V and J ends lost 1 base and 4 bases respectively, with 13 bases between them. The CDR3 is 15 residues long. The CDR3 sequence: CASSIVAPPGTEAFF. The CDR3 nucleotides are TGTGCCAGTAGTATAGTAGCACCTCCGGGCACTGAAGCTTTCTTT.

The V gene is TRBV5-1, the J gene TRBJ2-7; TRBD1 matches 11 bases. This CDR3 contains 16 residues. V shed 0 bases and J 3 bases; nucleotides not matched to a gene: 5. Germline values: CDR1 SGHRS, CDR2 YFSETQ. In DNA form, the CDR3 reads TGCGCCAGCAGCTTGGTAACCGGGACAGGGGGCTACGAGCAGTACTTC. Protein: CASSLVTGTGGYEQYF. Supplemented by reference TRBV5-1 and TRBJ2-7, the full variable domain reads KAGVTQTPRYLIKTRGQQVTLSCSPISGHRSVSWYQQTPGQGLQFLFEYFSETQRNKGNFPGRFSGRQFSNSRSEMNVSTLELGDSALYLCASSLVTGTGGYEQYFGPGTRLTVT.

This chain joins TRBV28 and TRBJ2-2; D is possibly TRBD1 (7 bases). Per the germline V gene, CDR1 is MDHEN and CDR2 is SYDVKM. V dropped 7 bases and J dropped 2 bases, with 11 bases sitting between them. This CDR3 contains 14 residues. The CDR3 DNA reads TGTGCCAGCATCCAGGGGGGCAACACCGGGGAGCTGTTTTTT. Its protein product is CASIQGGNTGELFF. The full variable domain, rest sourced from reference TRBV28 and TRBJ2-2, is DVKVTQSSRYLVKRTGEKVFLECVQDMDHENMFWYRQDPGLGLRLIYFSYDVKMKEKGDIPEGYSVSREKKERFSLILESASTNQTSMYLCASIQGGNTGELFFGEGSRLTVL.

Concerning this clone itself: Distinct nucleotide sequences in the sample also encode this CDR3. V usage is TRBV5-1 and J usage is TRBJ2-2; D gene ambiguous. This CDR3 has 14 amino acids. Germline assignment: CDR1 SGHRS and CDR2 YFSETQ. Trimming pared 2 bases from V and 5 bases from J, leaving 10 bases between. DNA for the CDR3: TGCGCCAGCAGCTTAGACCGGTTGACCGGGGAGCTGTTTTTT. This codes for CASSLDRLTGELFF.

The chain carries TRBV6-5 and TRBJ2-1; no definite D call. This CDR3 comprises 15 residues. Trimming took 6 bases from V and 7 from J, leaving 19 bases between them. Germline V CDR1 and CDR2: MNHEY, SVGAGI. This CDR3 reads CASRPRRAAHNEQFF. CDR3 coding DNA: TGTGCCAGCAGACCCAGGCGCGCGGCCCATAATGAGCAGTTCTTC.

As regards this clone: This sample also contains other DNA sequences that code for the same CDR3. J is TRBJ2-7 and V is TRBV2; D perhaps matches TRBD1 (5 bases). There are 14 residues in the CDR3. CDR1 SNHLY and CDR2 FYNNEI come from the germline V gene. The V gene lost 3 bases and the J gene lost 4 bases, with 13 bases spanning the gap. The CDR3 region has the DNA TGTGCCAGCAGTGATCAAGGGGTCGGGTACGAGCAGTACTTC. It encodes CASSDQGVGYEQYF.

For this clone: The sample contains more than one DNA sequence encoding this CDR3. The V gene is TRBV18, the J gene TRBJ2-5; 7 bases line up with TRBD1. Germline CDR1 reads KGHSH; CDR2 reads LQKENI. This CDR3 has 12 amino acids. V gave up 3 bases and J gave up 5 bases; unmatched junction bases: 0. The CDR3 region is CASSPRGETQYF. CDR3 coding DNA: TGTGCCAGCTCACCCAGGGGGGAGACCCAGTACTTC. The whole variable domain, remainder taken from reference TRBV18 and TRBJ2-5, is NAGVMQNPRHLVRRRGQEARLRCSPMKGHSHVYWYRQLPEEGLKFMVYLQKENIIDESGMPKERFSAEFPKEGPSILRIQQVVRGDSAAYFCASSPRGETQYFGPGTRLLVL.

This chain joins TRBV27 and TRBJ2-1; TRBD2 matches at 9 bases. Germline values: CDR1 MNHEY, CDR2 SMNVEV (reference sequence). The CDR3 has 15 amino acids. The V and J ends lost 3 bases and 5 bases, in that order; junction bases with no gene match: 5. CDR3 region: CASSFEAGGDNEQFF. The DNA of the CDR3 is TGTGCCAGCAGTTTCGAAGCGGGAGGAGACAATGAGCAGTTCTTC.

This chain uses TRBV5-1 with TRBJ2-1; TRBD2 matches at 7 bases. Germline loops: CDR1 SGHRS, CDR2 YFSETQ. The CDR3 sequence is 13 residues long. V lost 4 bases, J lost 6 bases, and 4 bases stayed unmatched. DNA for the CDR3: TGCGCCAGCAGCCACCCGGGAGGCAATGAGCAGTTCTTC. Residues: CASSHPGGNEQFF.

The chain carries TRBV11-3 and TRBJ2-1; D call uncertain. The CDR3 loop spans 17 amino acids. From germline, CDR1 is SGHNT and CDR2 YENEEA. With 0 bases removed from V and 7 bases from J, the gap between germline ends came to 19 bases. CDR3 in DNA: TGTGCCAGCAGCTTAGATCCGGGCAGCCTGTTTTGTAATGAGCAGTTCTTC. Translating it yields CASSLDPGSLFCNEQFF.

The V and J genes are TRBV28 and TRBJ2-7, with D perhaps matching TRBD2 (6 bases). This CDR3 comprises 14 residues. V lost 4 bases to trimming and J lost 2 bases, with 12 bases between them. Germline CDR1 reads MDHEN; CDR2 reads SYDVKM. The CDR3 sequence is CASSSGRGTYEQYF. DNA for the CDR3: TGTGCCAGCAGTTCGGGACGGGGGACCTACGAGCAGTACTTC.